These T cell receptor beta chains were read from a single sample in a study of cytomegalovirus exposure and HLA in healthy donors. Measured with immunoSEQ multiplex PCR; TCRdb has only the in-frame clones, and not every one. The sample yields 76,000 or so clones, about 80% seen once. The specimen was PBMCs. The receptors derive from a man aged 25-40 years in good health and CMV-seronegative. CDR3s include the opening cysteine and the closing phenylalanine or tryptophan. Fields, in order: J gene, clone size, V gene, D gene, CDR3 protein, CDR3 DNA. The D gene is left open where the match is weak. Some rows have no size entry. The others give once, few or many, or a class for an expanded clone.

TRBJ1-1,NA,TRBV29-1,TRBD1,CSVPGTGTANTEAFF,TGCAGCGTTCCCGGGACAGGGACTGCGAACACTGAAGCTTTCTTT
TRBJ2-1,few,TRBV27,NA,CASSRIGSGLNEQFF,TGTGCCAGCAGTCGTATAGGCTCGGGACTCAATGAGCAGTTCTTC
TRBJ2-7,NA,TRBV19,TRBD1,CASSPATGVVGTEQYF,TGTGCCAGTAGTCCGGCTACAGGGGTCGTGGGGACCGAGCAGTACTTC
TRBJ2-7,few,TRBV7-9,NA,CSSSSSGPPGEQYF,TGTTCCAGCAGCTCGTCGGGTCCCCCGGGCGAGCAGTACTTC
TRBJ2-2,few,TRBV7-6,NA,CASSLTGYGGELFF,TGTGCCAGCAGCTTAACCGGGTATGGCGGGGAGCTGTTTTTT
TRBJ1-1,NA,TRBV5-1,TRBD1,CASSSLQGGTEAFF,TGCGCCAGCAGCTCCTTACAGGGGGGAACTGAAGCTTTCTTT
TRBJ1-5,NA,TRBV28,NA,CASSLRGKASNQPQHF,TGTGCCAGCAGTTTAAGGGGGAAGGCGAGCAATCAGCCCCAGCATTTT
TRBJ2-1,few,TRBV7-9,NA,CASSLSSVSQFF,TGTGCCAGCAGCTTATCTTCCGTTTCGCAGTTCTTC
TRBJ1-3,once,TRBV7-2,TRBD1,CASSFGQGENTIYF,TGTGCCAGCAGCTTTGGACAGGGTGAAAACACCATATATTTT
TRBJ2-7,NA,TRBV21-1,NA,CASSKRTVSYEQYF,TGTGCCAGCAGCAAAAGGACAGTCTCCTACGAGCAGTACTTC
TRBJ1-1,NA,TRBV29-1,TRBD1,CSVRAGGMDTEAFF,TGCAGCGTTCGGGCAGGGGGCATGGACACTGAAGCTTTCTTT
TRBJ2-4,NA,TRBV6-1,NA,CASSEASWGVQYF,TGTGCCAGCAGTGAAGCGAGCTGGGGGGTCCAGTACTTC
TRBJ2-7,NA,TRBV7-9,TRBD1,CASTPRDRVHEQYF,TGTGCCAGCACCCCCCGGGACAGGGTTCACGAGCAGTACTTC
TRBJ2-1,few,TRBV5-1,TRBD2,CASSPDSSGRANEQFF,TGCGCCAGCAGCCCGGACTCTAGCGGGAGGGCCAATGAGCAGTTCTTC
TRBJ2-5,NA,TRBV28,NA,CASIPTGRATQYF,TGTGCCAGCATCCCCACAGGGAGGGCGACCCAGTACTTC
TRBJ2-1,NA,TRBV7-6,TRBD2,CASSLEASGRRNEQFF,TGTGCCAGCAGCTTAGAAGCTAGCGGGAGACGGAATGAGCAGTTCTTC
TRBJ2-1,once,TRBV5-4,TRBD1,CASSLGTGWFF,TGTGCCAGCAGCTTAGGGACAGGATGGTTCTTC
TRBJ2-7,NA,TRBV6-1,NA,CASSQTDTYEQYF,TGTGCCAGCAGCCAAACGGACACTTACGAGCAGTACTTC
TRBJ2-3,NA,TRBV7-2,NA,CASSLLGGSGTRNPYF,TGTGCCAGCAGCTTATTAGGAGGGAGCGGTACAAGGAATCCGTATTTT
TRBJ2-3,NA,TRBV30,TRBD1,CAWAPGQRTDTQYF,TGTGCCTGGGCTCCGGGACAGCGAACAGATACGCAGTATTTT
TRBJ1-5,NA,TRBV6-1,NA,CASSENPYQPQHF,TGTGCCAGCAGTGAAAATCCCTATCAGCCCCAGCATTTT
TRBJ1-2,NA,TRBV14,TRBD1,CASRHTGGDYGYTF,TGTGCCAGCAGACATACAGGGGGGGACTATGGCTACACCTTC
TRBJ2-7,NA,TRBV5-5,TRBD1,CASSLDPTGSYEQYF,TGTGCCAGCAGCTTGGATCCGACAGGGTCCTACGAGCAGTACTTC
TRBJ1-5,few,TRBV4-3,NA,CASSQELQSNQPQHF,TGCGCCAGCAGCCAAGAATTACAGAGCAATCAGCCCCAGCATTTT
TRBJ1-2,once,TRBV4-3,TRBD1,CASSQGPGTGSGYTF,TGCGCCAGCAGCCAAGGGCCCGGGACAGGAAGTGGCTACACCTTC